Listed below are T cell receptor beta chains from one sample, sequenced in a study of beta chain features in type 1 diabetes. Libraries were prepared by immunoSEQ multiplex PCR; TCRdb keeps only in-frame clonotypes and omits some of them. The sample shows some 25,000 clones, around three fifths of them seen only once. Material: Tregs from blood. The receptors originated from a woman in her late teens or twenties with type 1 diabetes. Each CDR3 is given with its conserved first and last residue. A D gene is named only where the DNA matches it firmly. Where a row states a size, it is once, few, many or the class of an expanded clone; other rows omit it.

CDR3 DNA	CDR3 protein	clone size	D gene	J gene	V gene
TGTGCCTGGAGTGTTCTTGCAGGGTGGGAAGGCTACACCTTC	CAWSVLAGWEGYTF	few	NA	TRBJ1-2	TRBV30
TGTGCCAGCAGTTTGGCTGGGACAGGGTTTAGGCTGTTTTTT	CASSLAGTGFRLFF	NA	TRBD1	TRBJ2-2	TRBV28
TGTGCCAGCAGCCCTATGGGCGGGGCGGGGGATACGCAGTATTTT	CASSPMGGAGDTQYF	NA	NA	TRBJ2-3	TRBV7-9
TGTGCCAGCAGTGTCTGGGGGCGCAGCTCCTACAATGAGCAGTTCTTC	CASSVWGRSSYNEQFF	NA	NA	TRBJ2-1	TRBV2
TGCGCCAGCAGCCCAGGAGGGACTAGCCGATCAGATACGCAGTATTTT	CASSPGGTSRSDTQYF	NA	TRBD2	TRBJ2-3	TRBV5-1
TGTGCCAGCAGCAAAGCCCGGACTAGCGGGAGCGTCATCAATGAGCAGTTCTTC	CASSKARTSGSVINEQFF	NA	NA	TRBJ2-1	TRBV21-1
TGTGCCAGCAGCCCTACCAGCGGGACGGTTCCCTACAATGAGCAGTTCTTC	CASSPTSGTVPYNEQFF	NA	TRBD2	TRBJ2-1	TRBV7-9
TGTGCCAGCAGCTCGGGGACAGGGCGCGTAGGTGAAAAACTGTTTTTT	CASSSGTGRVGEKLFF	NA	TRBD1	TRBJ1-4	TRBV7-9
TGCGCCAGCAGTAGGGGACAGATGAACACTGAAGCTTTCTTT	CASSRGQMNTEAFF	NA	TRBD1	TRBJ1-1	TRBV5-1
TGTGCCAGCTCAAGCAGGAGGGCCGGGGACAATGAGCAGTTCTTC	CASSSRRAGDNEQFF	once	NA	TRBJ2-1	TRBV18
TGTGCCAGCAGCTTAGTAGAGGGCAGAAATGAAAAACTGTTTTTT	CASSLVEGRNEKLFF	NA	NA	TRBJ1-4	TRBV7-9
TGTGCCAGCAGCCCAGCGGGGACAGGGAGGAACTATGGCTACACCTTC	CASSPAGTGRNYGYTF	NA	TRBD1	TRBJ1-2	TRBV13
TGTGCCAGTAGTCCCGGGACAGGGGTCTCCAATCAGCCCCAGCATTTT	CASSPGTGVSNQPQHF	once	TRBD1	TRBJ1-5	TRBV19
TGTGCCACCAGCAGAGATTGGGGGGAACAAGAGACCCAGTACTTC	CATSRDWGEQETQYF	once	NA	TRBJ2-5	TRBV15
TGTGCCAGCAGTCCCAGGACAGTCCCTCACACTGAAGCTTTCTTT	CASSPRTVPHTEAFF	NA	NA	TRBJ1-1	TRBV28
TGTGCCACAGACGGGGGGTTTGAGACCCAGTACTTC	CATDGGFETQYF	NA	TRBD2	TRBJ2-5	TRBV19
TGTGCCTGGAGTGCACTTAGCTCCTACAATGAGCAGTTCTTC	CAWSALSSYNEQFF	few	NA	TRBJ2-1	TRBV30
TGTGCCAGCAGTTTATGGAGAGACATTCAGTACTTC	CASSLWRDIQYF	NA	NA	TRBJ2-4	TRBV28
TGTGCCAGCAGCCAAGGACAGTCGCCTAGCACAGATACGCAGTATTTT	CASSQGQSPSTDTQYF	few	NA	TRBJ2-3	TRBV14
TGTGCCAGCAGTGGGTCCGGGACTAGTCACATTCAGTACTTC	CASSGSGTSHIQYF	NA	TRBD2	TRBJ2-4	TRBV2
TGCGCCAGCAGTCGCAATTCCTGGAGCGGCTACACCTTC	CASSRNSWSGYTF	NA	NA	TRBJ1-2	TRBV10-1
TGTGCCAGCAGCTCCCGGGAGAGTCCTAACTATGGCTACACCTTC	CASSSRESPNYGYTF	NA	NA	TRBJ1-2	TRBV5-6
TGTGCCAGCAGTCCAGGCCCAACAGGGCTAGTTTACACCGGGGAGCTGTTTTTT	CASSPGPTGLVYTGELFF	NA	NA	TRBJ2-2	TRBV7-2
TGTGCCAGCAGCGTTCTAGGCCGCTCCTACGAGCAGTACTTC	CASSVLGRSYEQYF	NA	NA	TRBJ2-7	TRBV9
TGTGCCAGCAGCCCGCCCGACAGGGGGGTTGGTCATGAGCAGTTCTTC	CASSPPDRGVGHEQFF	NA	TRBD1	TRBJ2-1	TRBV7-2
TGTGCCAGTAGTAAGGGGACAGGGGTGTTCTTC	CASSKGTGVFF	NA	TRBD1	TRBJ2-1	TRBV19
TGTGCCAGCAGTGGGACAGGTTTTAACTATGGCTACACCTTC	CASSGTGFNYGYTF	few	TRBD1	TRBJ1-2	TRBV25-1
TGCGCCAGCAGCTTTTTCCTAGCGGGTAAAGAGACCCAGTACTTC	CASSFFLAGKETQYF	few	TRBD2	TRBJ2-5	TRBV5-1
TGCGCCAGCAGCCCTGGGGCTAGCGGGAACAATGAGCAGTTCTTC	CASSPGASGNNEQFF	NA	TRBD2	TRBJ2-1	TRBV5-1
TGTGCCACCAGCAGAGAGGGTAGCGGGAGGAGAAATGAGCAGTTCTTC	CATSREGSGRRNEQFF	NA	TRBD2	TRBJ2-1	TRBV15
TGTGCCATCAGACAAGACAGGTCAGGGGATGCTTTCTTT	CAIRQDRSGDAFF	NA	NA	TRBJ1-1	TRBV10-3
TGTGCCAGCAGTGAATGGGCCTTGAGACAGGGAGCCTCCTACGAGCAGTACTTC	CASSEWALRQGASYEQYF	NA	TRBD1	TRBJ2-7	TRBV6-1
TGCGCCAGCAGTGAGAAGGTCCTAGCGGGACTCACCGGGGAGCTGTTTTTT	CASSEKVLAGLTGELFF	NA	TRBD2	TRBJ2-2	TRBV10-2
TGTGCCTGGAGTGTAAGATGGCCCGGGGAGCTGTTTTTT	CAWSVRWPGELFF	NA	NA	TRBJ2-2	TRBV30
TGTGCCATCAGTTGGGACTACACAGATACGCAGTATTTT	CAISWDYTDTQYF	NA	TRBD2	TRBJ2-3	TRBV10-3
TGTGCCAGCAGTTACGACAGGGGGAAGTGGTATGGCTACACCTTC	CASSYDRGKWYGYTF	NA	TRBD1	TRBJ1-2	TRBV6-6
TGTGCCTGGAGCCGGACAGGGGGCGGGCGAGAGACCCAGTACTTC	CAWSRTGGGRETQYF	NA	TRBD1	TRBJ2-5	TRBV30
TGTGCCAGCAGCTCCGGGACAGGGGGTTCTTACGAGCAGTACTTC	CASSSGTGGSYEQYF	once	TRBD1	TRBJ2-7	TRBV7-8
TGTGCCAGCAGCTTAAAGTCGGCGGGGATCCAAGAGACCCAGTACTTC	CASSLKSAGIQETQYF	NA	NA	TRBJ2-5	TRBV7-3
TGCGCCAGCAGCTTGGAATTCAGGCTGTCAGATACGCAGTATTTT	CASSLEFRLSDTQYF	NA	NA	TRBJ2-3	TRBV5-1
TGTGCCAGCAGTTTGGTAGGGACAGGGCTTTTCGGCACCGGGGAGCTGTTTTTT	CASSLVGTGLFGTGELFF	NA	TRBD1	TRBJ2-2	TRBV28
TGCGCCAGCAGCTTGGCAGGTCTCTCTGGGGCCAACGTCCTGACTTTC	CASSLAGLSGANVLTF	NA	NA	TRBJ2-6	TRBV5-1
TGTGCCAGCAGCTTAGCCGTGGGCTACAGGGGTGGAGGGATTCAGTACTTC	CASSLAVGYRGGGIQYF	NA	NA	TRBJ2-4	TRBV7-2
TGTGCCAGCACTATCGACAGGCTCTCTGGAAACACCATATATTTT	CASTIDRLSGNTIYF	once	NA	TRBJ1-3	TRBV11-2
TGTGCCTGGAGTGGGGGGGTGGGAGATACGCAGTATTTT	CAWSGGVGDTQYF	NA	NA	TRBJ2-3	TRBV30
TGTGCCTGGAGGCCGGAGTGGCGCCTAGCGGGAGGCAATGGGTCCTACAATGAGCAGTTCTTC	CAWRPEWRLAGGNGSYNEQFF	NA	TRBD2	TRBJ2-1	TRBV30
TGCGCCAGCAGCCGGAACGGGGACAGGGGAAATGAAGCTTTCTTT	CASSRNGDRGNEAFF	NA	TRBD1	TRBJ1-1	TRBV5-1
TGTGCCAGCAGCTTCGAAGGGACTAGCGGCTCTGGAGATACGCAGTATTTT	CASSFEGTSGSGDTQYF	NA	TRBD2	TRBJ2-3	TRBV11-3
TGTGCCTGGAGAGCTAATTCACCCCTCCACTTT	CAWRANSPLHF	NA	NA	TRBJ1-6	TRBV30
TGTGCCAGCTCGCCCGGGACTAGCGGGAGGGCCATAGATACGCAGTATTTT	CASSPGTSGRAIDTQYF	few	TRBD2	TRBJ2-3	TRBV18
TGTGCCAGCAGCCCACGGCGGGATCCAGCTCTCGAGCAGTACTTC	CASSPRRDPALEQYF	NA	NA	TRBJ2-7	TRBV5-5
TGTGCCAGCAGCCCGGGGGACAGGGGAAACTACGAGCAGTACTTC	CASSPGDRGNYEQYF	few	TRBD1	TRBJ2-7	TRBV5-5
TGTGCCAGCTCACGGACTAGCGGGCCCTCCGGGGAGCTGTTTTTT	CASSRTSGPSGELFF	NA	TRBD2	TRBJ2-2	TRBV18
TGTGCCATCAGTGCTAGCAGGACCAGCTCCTACGAGCAGTACTTC	CAISASRTSSYEQYF	NA	NA	TRBJ2-7	TRBV10-3
TGTGCCAGCAGCCCCTGGACTGGGTTTAGTCAGCCCCAGCATTTT	CASSPWTGFSQPQHF	NA	NA	TRBJ1-5	TRBV7-2
TGTGCCAGCAGTTTTGGGCAGTCCTATGGCTACACCTTC	CASSFGQSYGYTF	NA	NA	TRBJ1-2	TRBV28
TGCGCCAGCAGCCGCACCCACACAGGGGGAAATGAAAAACTGTTTTTT	CASSRTHTGGNEKLFF	NA	TRBD1	TRBJ1-4	TRBV4-3